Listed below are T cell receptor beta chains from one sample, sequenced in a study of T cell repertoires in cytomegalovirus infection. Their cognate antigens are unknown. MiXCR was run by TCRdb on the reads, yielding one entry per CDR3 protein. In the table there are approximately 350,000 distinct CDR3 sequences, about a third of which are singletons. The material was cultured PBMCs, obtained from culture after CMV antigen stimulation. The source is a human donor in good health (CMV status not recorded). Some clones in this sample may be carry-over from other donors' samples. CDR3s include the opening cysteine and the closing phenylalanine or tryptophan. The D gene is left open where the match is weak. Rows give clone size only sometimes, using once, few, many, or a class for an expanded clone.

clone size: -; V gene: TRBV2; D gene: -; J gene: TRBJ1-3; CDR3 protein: CASSEASSGNTIYF; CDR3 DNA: TGTGCCAGCAGTGAAGCCAGCTCTGGAAACACCATATATTTT
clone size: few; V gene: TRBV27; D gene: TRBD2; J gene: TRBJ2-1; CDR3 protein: CASSSTASLAGIQNEQFF; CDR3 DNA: TGTGCCAGCAGTTCAACCGCTTCCCTAGCGGGCATCCAAAATGAGCAGTTCTTC
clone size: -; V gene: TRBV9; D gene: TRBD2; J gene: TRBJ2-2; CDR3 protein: CASSASTSGARELFF; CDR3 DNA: TGTGCCAGCAGCGCCTCGACTAGCGGGGCCCGGGAGCTGTTTTTT
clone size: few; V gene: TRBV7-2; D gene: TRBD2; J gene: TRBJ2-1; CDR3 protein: CASSLVEASGGRVF; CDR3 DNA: TGTGCCAGCAGCTTAGTGGAGGCGTCGGGCGGGAGGGTTTTC
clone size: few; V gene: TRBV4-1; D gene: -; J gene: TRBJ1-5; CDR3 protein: CASSQGRVENQPQHF; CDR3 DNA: TGCGCCAGCAGCCAAGGAAGGGTCGAGAATCAGCCCCAGCATTTT
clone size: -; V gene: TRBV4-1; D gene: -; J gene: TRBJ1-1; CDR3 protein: CASSPFVGWNTEAFF; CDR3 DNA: TGCGCCAGCAGCCCCTTTGTGGGATGGAACACTGAAGCTTTCTTT
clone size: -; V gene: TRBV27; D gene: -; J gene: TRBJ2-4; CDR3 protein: CASSPRKGGQGKNIQYF; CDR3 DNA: TGTGCCAGCAGTCCACGGAAAGGGGGTCAGGGTAAAAACATTCAGTACTTC
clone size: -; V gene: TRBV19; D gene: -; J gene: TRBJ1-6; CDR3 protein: CASKTRQVYSPLHF; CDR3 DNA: TGTGCCAGTAAAACGAGACAAGTTTACTCACCCCTCCACTTT
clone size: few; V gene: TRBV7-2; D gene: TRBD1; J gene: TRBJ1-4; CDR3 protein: CASSPRRGPNEKLFF; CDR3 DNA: TGTGCCAGCAGCCCTAGGAGGGGGCCTAATGAAAAACTGTTTTTT
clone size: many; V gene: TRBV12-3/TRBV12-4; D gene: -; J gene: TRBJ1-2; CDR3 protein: CASSPLNRVAIYGYTF; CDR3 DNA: TGTGCCAGCAGTCCGCTCAATCGGGTCGCGATCTATGGCTACACCTTC
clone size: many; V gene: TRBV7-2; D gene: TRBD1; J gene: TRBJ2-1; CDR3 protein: CASSRQGSSYNEQFF; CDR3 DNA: TGTGCCAGCAGCCGACAGGGGAGCTCCTACAATGAGCAGTTCTTC
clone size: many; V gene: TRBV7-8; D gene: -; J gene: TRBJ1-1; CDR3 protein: CASSLSAGSGTEAFF; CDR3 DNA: TGTGCCAGCAGCTTATCTGCAGGGTCGGGTACTGAAGCTTTCTTT
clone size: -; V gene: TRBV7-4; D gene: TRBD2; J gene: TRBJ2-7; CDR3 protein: CASSLTLAGAEQYF; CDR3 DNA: TGTGCCAGCAGCTTAACGCTAGCGGGAGCCGAGCAGTACTTC
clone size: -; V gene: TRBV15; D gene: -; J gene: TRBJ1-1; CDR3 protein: CATSRDPGGVSFF; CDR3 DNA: TGTGCCACCAGCAGAGATCCGGGAGGGGTGTCTTTCTTT
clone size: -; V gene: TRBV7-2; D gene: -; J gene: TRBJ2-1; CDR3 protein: CASSYRTGVSNEQFF; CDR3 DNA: TGTGCCAGCAGCTATCGGACTGGCGTCAGCAATGAGCAGTTCTTC
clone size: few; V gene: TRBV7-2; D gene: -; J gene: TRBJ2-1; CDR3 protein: CASSLLAHDNEQFF; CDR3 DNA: TGTGCCAGCAGCTTACTAGCGCATGACAATGAGCAGTTCTTC
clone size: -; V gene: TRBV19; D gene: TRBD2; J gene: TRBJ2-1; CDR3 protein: CASSNPDTSGRYNEQFF; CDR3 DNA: TGTGCCAGTAGTAACCCCGATACTAGCGGGAGATACAATGAGCAGTTCTTC
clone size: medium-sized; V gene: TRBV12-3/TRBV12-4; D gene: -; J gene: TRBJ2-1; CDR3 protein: CASSFGAETYNEQFF; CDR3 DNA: TGTGCCAGCAGTTTCGGGGCCGAGACCTACAATGAGCAGTTCTTC
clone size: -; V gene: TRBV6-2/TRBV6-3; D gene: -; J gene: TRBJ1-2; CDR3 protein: CASRDPGRNYGYTF; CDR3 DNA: TGTGCCAGCAGAGATCCCGGACGGAACTATGGCTACACCTTC
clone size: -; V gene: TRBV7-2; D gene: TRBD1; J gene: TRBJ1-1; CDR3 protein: CASSLQGGRGTEAFF; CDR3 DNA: TGTGCCAGCAGCTTACAGGGGGGAAGGGGCACTGAAGCTTTCTTT